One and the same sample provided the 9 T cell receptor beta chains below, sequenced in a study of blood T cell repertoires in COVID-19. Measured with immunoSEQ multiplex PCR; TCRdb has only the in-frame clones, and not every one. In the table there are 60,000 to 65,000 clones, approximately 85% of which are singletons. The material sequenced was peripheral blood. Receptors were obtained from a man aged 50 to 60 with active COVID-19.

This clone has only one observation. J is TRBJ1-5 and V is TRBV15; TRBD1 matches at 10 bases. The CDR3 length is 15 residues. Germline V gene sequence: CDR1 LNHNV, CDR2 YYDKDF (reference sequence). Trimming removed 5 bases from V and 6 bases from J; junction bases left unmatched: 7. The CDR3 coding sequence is TGTGCCACCAGCGACCGGGACAGGGGAAGTCAGCCCCAGCATTTT. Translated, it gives CATSDRDRGSQPQHF.

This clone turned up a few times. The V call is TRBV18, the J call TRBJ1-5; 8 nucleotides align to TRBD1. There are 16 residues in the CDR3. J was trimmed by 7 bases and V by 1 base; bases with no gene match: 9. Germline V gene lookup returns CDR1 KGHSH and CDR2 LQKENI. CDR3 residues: CASSPQGQGARQPQHF. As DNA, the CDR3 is TGTGCCAGCTCACCACAGGGGCAGGGGGCACGGCAGCCCCAGCATTTT.

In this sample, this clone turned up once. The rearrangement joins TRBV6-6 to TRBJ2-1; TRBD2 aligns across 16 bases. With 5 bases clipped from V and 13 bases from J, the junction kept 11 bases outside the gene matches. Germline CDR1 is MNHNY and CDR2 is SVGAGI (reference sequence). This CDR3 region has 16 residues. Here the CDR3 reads CASSRGTSGGADGQFF. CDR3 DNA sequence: TGTGCCAGCAGTCGGGGGACTAGCGGGGGGGCAGATGGTCAGTTCTTC.

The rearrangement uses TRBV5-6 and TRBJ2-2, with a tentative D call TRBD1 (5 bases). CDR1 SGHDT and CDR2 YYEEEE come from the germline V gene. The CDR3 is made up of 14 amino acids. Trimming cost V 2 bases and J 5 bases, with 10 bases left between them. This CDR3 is CASSFDRSTGELFF. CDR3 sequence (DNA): TGTGCCAGCAGCTTCGACAGAAGTACCGGGGAGCTGTTTTTT.

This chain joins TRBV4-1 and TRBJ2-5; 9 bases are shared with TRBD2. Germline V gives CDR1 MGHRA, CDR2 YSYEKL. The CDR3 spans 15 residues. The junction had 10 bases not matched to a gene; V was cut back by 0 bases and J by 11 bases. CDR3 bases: TGCGCCAGCAGCCAAGAAAGGGCGACTAGCGGTCAGCAGTACTTC. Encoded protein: CASSQERATSGQQYF.

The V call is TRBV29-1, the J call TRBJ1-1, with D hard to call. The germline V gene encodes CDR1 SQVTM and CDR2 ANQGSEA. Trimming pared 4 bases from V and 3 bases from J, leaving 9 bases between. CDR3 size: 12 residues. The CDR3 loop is CSVAFGYTEAFF. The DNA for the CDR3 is TGCAGCGTTGCTTTCGGGTACACTGAAGCTTTCTTT.

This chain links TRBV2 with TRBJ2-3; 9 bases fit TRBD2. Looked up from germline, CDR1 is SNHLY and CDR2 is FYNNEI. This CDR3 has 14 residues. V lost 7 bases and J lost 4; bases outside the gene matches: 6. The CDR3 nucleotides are TGTGCCAGCACCCCGGGACTAGCAGCAGATACGCAGTATTTT. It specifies CASTPGLAADTQYF.

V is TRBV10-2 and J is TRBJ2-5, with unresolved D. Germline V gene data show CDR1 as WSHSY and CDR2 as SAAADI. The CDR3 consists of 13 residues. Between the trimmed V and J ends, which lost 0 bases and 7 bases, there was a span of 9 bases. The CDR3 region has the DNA TGCGCCAGCAGTGAGTCGAACTCGGTGACCCAGTACTTC. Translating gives CASSESNSVTQYF.

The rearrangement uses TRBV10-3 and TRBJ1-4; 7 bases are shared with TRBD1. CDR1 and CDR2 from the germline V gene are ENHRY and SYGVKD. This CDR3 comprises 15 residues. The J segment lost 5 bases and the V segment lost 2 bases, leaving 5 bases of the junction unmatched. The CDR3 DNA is TGTGCCATCAGTGAGCTACAGGGGATCAATGAAAAACTGTTTTTT. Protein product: CAISELQGINEKLFF.